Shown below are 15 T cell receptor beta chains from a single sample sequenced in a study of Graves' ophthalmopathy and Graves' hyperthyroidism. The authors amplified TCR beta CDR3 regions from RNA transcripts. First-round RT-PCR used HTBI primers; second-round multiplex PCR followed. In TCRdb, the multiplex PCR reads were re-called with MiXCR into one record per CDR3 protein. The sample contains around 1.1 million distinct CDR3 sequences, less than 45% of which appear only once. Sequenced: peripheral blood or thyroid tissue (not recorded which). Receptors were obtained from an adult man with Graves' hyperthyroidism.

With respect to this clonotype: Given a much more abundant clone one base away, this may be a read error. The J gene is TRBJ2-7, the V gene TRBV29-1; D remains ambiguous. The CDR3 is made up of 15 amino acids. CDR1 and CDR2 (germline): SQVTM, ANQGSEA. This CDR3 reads CSVRHSGSPSYEQCF. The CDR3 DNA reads TGCAGCGTCCGACATTCGGGCTCCCCCTCCTACGAGCAGTGCTTC.

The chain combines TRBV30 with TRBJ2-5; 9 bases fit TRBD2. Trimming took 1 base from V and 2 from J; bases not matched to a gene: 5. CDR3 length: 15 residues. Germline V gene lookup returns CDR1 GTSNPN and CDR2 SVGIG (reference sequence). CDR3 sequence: CAWSGLAGRQETQYF. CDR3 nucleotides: TGTGCCTGGAGTGGGCTAGCGGGGAGACAAGAGACCCAGTACTTC.

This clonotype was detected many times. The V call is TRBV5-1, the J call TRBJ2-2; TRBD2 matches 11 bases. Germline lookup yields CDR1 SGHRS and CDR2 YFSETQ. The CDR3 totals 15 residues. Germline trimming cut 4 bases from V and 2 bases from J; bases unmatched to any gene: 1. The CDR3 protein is CASSGTSGNTGELFF. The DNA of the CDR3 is TGCGCCAGCAGCGGGACTAGCGGCAACACCGGGGAGCTGTTTTTT.

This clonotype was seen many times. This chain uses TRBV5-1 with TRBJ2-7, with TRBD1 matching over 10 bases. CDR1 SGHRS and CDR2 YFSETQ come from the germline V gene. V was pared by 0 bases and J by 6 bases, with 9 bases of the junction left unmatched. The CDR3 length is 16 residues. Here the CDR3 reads CASSLGTDRGHLEQYF. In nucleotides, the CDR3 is TGCGCCAGCAGCTTGGGAACCGACAGGGGGCATCTCGAGCAGTACTTC. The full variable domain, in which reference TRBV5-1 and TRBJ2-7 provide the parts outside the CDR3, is KAGVTQTPRYLIKTRGQQVTLSCSPISGHRSVSWYQQTPGQGLQFLFEYFSETQRNKGNFPGRFSGRQFSNSRSEMNVSTLELGDSALYLCASSLGTDRGHLEQYFGPGTRLTVT.

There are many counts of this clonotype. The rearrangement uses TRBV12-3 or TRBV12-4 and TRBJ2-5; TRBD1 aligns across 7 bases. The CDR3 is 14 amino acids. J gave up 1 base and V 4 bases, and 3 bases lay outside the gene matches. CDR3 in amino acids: CASSSTGPQETQYF. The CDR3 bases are TGTGCCAGCAGTTCGACAGGGCCCCAAGAGACCCAGTACTTC.

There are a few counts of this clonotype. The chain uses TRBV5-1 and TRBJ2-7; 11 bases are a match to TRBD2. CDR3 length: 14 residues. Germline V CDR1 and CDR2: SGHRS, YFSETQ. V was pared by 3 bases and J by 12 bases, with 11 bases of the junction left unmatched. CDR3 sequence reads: CASSSQGLAEEGYF. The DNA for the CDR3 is TGCGCCAGCAGCTCCCAGGGACTAGCGGAGGAGGGGTACTTC.

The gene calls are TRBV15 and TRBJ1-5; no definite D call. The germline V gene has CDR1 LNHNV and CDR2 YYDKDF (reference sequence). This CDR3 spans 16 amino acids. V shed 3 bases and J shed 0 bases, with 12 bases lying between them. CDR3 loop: CATSSTILCSNQPQHF. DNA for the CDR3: TGTGCCACCAGCAGCACAATACTGTGTAGCAATCAGCCCCAGCATTTT.

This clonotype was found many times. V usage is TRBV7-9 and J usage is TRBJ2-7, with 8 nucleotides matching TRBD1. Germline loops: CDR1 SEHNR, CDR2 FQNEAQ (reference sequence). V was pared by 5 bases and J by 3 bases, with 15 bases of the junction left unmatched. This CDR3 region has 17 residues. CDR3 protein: CASSVVGTGTGFYEQYF. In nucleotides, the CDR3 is TGTGCCAGCAGCGTAGTTGGTACCGGGACAGGTTTCTACGAGCAGTACTTC.

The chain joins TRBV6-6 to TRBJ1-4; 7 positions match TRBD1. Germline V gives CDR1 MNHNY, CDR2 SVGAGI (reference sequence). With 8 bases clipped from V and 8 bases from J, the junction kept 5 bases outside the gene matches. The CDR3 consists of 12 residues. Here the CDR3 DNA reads TGTGCCAGCTCGGACAGGTGGGAAAAACTGTTTTTT. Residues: CASSDRWEKLFF.

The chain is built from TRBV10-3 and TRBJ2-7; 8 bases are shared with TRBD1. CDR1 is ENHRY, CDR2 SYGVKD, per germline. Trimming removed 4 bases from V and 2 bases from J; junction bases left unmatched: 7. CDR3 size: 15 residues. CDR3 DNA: TGTGCCATCAGTGGGGGGACAGGTGTAACCTACGAGCAGTACTTC. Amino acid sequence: CAISGGTGVTYEQYF.

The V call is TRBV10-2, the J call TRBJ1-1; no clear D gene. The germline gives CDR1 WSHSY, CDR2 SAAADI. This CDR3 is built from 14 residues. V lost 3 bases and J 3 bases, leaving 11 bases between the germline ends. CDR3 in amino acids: CASSDSGQYTEAFF. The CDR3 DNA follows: TGCGCCAGCAGTGACTCCGGGCAGTACACTGAAGCTTTCTTT.

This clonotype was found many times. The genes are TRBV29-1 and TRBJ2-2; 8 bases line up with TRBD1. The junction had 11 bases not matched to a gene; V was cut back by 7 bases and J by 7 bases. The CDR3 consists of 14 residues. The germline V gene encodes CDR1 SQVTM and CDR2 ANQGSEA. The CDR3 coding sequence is TGCAGCGCCCTAGGACAGGGAGGCAGCGGGGAGCTGTTTTTT. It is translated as CSALGQGGSGELFF.

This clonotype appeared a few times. CDR3 in amino acids: CSSYIGPSANEKLFF. Here the CDR3 DNA reads TGCAGCAGTTACATCGGGCCGTCAGCTAATGAAAAACTGTTTTTT. This chain connects TRBV29-1 to TRBJ1-4; D gene unclear. In germline, CDR1 is SQVTM, CDR2 ANQGSEA. The CDR3 runs to 15 residues. Trimming removed 8 bases from V and 3 bases from J, with 19 bases in between.

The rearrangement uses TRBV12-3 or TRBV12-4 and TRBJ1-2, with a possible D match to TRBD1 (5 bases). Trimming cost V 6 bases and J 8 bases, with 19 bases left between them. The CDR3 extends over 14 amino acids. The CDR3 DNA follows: TGTGCCAGCAGGGGGGGAGGCGGGGGAGTCGGCTACACCTTC. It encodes CASRGGGGGVGYTF.

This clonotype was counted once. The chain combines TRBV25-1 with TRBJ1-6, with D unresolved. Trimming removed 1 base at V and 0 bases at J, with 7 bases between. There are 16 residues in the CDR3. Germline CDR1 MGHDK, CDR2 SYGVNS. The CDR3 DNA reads TGTGCCAGCAGTGAATTGGTCAACTCCTATAATTCACCCCTCCACTTT. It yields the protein CASSELVNSYNSPLHF.